This T cell receptor beta chain originates from a study of blood T cells in healthy people across ages. The germline CDR1 and CDR2 sequences are SGHRS and YFSETQ. This CDR3 has 17 residues. Overall study findings and caveats: Per million T cells, the diversity of TCR beta decreased roughly linearly as age advanced.

A second PCR, run for roughly 7 to 11 cycles, used a sample-barcoded 5' primer plus a J-beta primer mix. A single record per CDR3 protein comes from TCRdb applying MiXCR to the 5' RACE reads. The sample has about 590,000 distinct CDR3 sequences; about 30% are singletons. This clonotype was counted only a few times. Its specificity is unknown. One end of the junction is discordant with germline, which a read error may explain. Sequenced: blood. The clonotype comes from an elderly woman in good health. This chain connects TRBV5-1 to TRBJ1-1; D perhaps matches TRBD1 (6 bases). This CDR3 reads CASSFAPWQGLNTEAFF. CDR3 DNA sequence: TGCGCCAGCAGCTTCGCCCCTTGGCAGGGGTTGAACACTGAGGCTTTCTTT. The full variable domain, with the rest looked up from reference TRBV5-1 and TRBJ1-1, is KAGVTQTPRYLIKTRGQQVTLSCSPISGHRSVSWYQQTPGQGLQFLFEYFSETQRNKGNFPGRFSGRQFSNSRSEMNVSTLELGDSALYLCASSFAPWQGLNTEAFFGQGTRLTVV.